This passage covers 10 T cell receptor beta chains from one sample sequenced in a study of T cell responses to AZD1222 COVID-19 vaccine (dated by TCRdb to the early 2020s). In the paper's terms, the time point label means: about 28 days (+/-7) after the second vaccine dose. Libraries were constructed by the immunoSEQ multiplex PCR assay. TCRdb provides this immuneACCESS table in a form limited to in-frame rearrangements. Some clones are lacking; in checked studies, under half of them reflect an unresolved V gene, and why the rest are absent is not known. The sample table contains about 110,000 clones; only one count was recorded for about 94% of them. Around 3% of the sample is taken by the ten largest. The sample was peripheral blood, taken 28 days after the second AZD1222 dose. Receptors originate from an adult who received the AZD1222 COVID-19 vaccine.

J is TRBJ1-3 and V is TRBV7-2; unclear D gene. The CDR3 runs 17 residues. Germline V gives CDR1 SGHTA, CDR2 FQGNSA. V lost 5 bases and J lost 2, with 19 bases in between. This CDR3 reads CASSQGAYVSTGNTIYF. The CDR3 region has the DNA TGTGCCAGCAGCCAAGGTGCTTACGTCTCTACTGGAAACACCATATATTTT.

V gene TRBV19 combines with J gene TRBJ1-1; D is possibly TRBD1 (5 bases). The germline CDR1 and CDR2 sequences are LNHDA and SQIVND (reference sequence). Between the trimmed V and J ends, which lost 4 bases and 5 bases, there was a span of 14 bases. There are 14 residues in the CDR3. For the CDR3, the DNA is TGTGCCAGTAGTAGAGGGGCACGAGATACTGAAGCTTTCTTT. It codes for CASSRGARDTEAFF.

This rearrangement joins TRBV11-2 to TRBJ2-1, with 7 bases aligning to TRBD2. Looked up from germline, CDR1 is SGHAT and CDR2 is FQNNGV. The CDR3 totals 15 residues. Trimming at V came to 4 bases and at J to 8 bases, leaving 11 bases not matched to a gene. CDR3 DNA sequence: TGTGCCAGCAGCTCATCAGGACTAGTCTGGTATGAGCAGTTCTTC. This encodes CASSSSGLVWYEQFF.

The rearrangement links TRBV6-1 to TRBJ1-3; D not certain. Germline CDR1 MNHNS, CDR2 SASEGT. The CDR3 runs to 17 residues. With 4 bases removed from V and 0 bases from J, the gap between germline ends came to 16 bases. The CDR3 sequence: CASSAPDGVYSGNTIYF. The CDR3 DNA follows: TGTGCCAGCAGTGCCCCCGACGGCGTCTACTCTGGAAACACCATATATTTT.

The gene calls are TRBV27 and TRBJ2-5; 9 bases are shared with TRBD2. The trim removed 2 bases at V and 5 bases at J, leaving 6 bases unmatched. Germline V lookup: CDR1 MNHEY, CDR2 SMNVEV (reference sequence). This CDR3 contains 15 residues. The CDR3 bases are TGTGCCAGCAGTTTAGCGGGGGGGCTTTATGAGACCCAGTACTTC. It yields the protein CASSLAGGLYETQYF.

The V gene is TRBV6-1, the J gene TRBJ1-1, with D uncertain. Looked up from germline, CDR1 is MNHNS and CDR2 is SASEGT. V was trimmed by 2 bases and J by 5 bases, leaving 12 bases between them. The CDR3 runs to 14 residues. The CDR3 coding sequence is TGTGCCAGCAGTGAATTCTCCCGGGTAACTGAAGCTTTCTTT. Protein product: CASSEFSRVTEAFF.

The chain employs TRBV7-2 and TRBJ2-7; 11 bases align to TRBD1. Germline CDR1 and CDR2: SGHTA and FQGNSA. The CDR3 contains 17 residues. V shed 1 base and J 3 bases; nucleotides not matched to a gene: 8. CDR3: CASSLGGTGGRGYEQYF. Here the CDR3 DNA reads TGTGCCAGCAGCTTAGGCGGGACAGGGGGAAGGGGCTACGAGCAGTACTTC.

The chain recombines TRBV18 with TRBJ1-1; no definite D call. Germline lookup yields CDR1 KGHSH and CDR2 LQKENI. V was shortened by 8 bases and J by 0 bases, with 10 bases between the two germline ends. This CDR3 comprises 13 residues. The CDR3 bases are TGTGCCAGCGGCCGGGAGGTGAACACTGAAGCTTTCTTT. Its translation: CASGREVNTEAFF. Full variable domain (missing parts from reference TRBV18 and TRBJ1-1): NAGVMQNPRHLVRRRGQEARLRCSPMKGHSHVYWYRQLPEEGLKFMVYLQKENIIDESGMPKERFSAEFPKEGPSILRIQQVVRGDSAAYFCASGREVNTEAFFGQGTRLTVV.

J is TRBJ2-2 and V is TRBV10-3, with a possible D match to TRBD1 (6 bases). The germline V gene has CDR1 ENHRY and CDR2 SYGVKD. Trimming removed 2 bases at V and 7 bases at J, with 14 bases between. The CDR3 spans 15 residues. The CDR3 is CAISEQTQGHGELFF. CDR3 bases: TGTGCCATCAGTGAGCAAACTCAGGGGCACGGGGAGCTGTTTTTT.

The rearrangement joins TRBV2 to TRBJ2-1; D remains ambiguous. The CDR3 sequence is 13 residues long. Germline lookup yields CDR1 SNHLY and CDR2 FYNNEI. Trimming took off 3 bases at V and 6 bases at J, with 9 bases between the two ends. The CDR3 reads CASSEGSRNEQFF. The CDR3 DNA is TGTGCCAGCAGTGAGGGCAGTCGCAATGAGCAGTTCTTC.